The 6 T cell receptor beta chains below were found in one sample sequenced in a study of tumor and adjacent non-tumor tissue in lung cancer. TCRbeta libraries were built with three rounds of nested PCR, modified from ARM-PCR. A single record per CDR3 protein comes from TCRdb applying MiXCR to the multiplex PCR reads. Of about 93,000 distinct CDR3 sequences detected, about 72% appear once; the ten largest clones hold around 19%. This sample's RNA came from whole unsorted tissue. Sequencing was carried out using lung tumor tissue. The receptors originated from a man in his 60s with non-small cell lung cancer.

Details on this clonotype: One end of the junction fails to match germline, which may point to a read error. The chain has TRBV11-1 and TRBJ1-3, with D unclear. Germline V CDR1 and CDR2: SGHAT, FQDESV (reference sequence). The CDR3 is 14 amino acids. Here the CDR3 reads CTSSLEDSGSTIYF. The CDR3 DNA follows: TGTACCAGCAGCTTAGAGGACTCTGGAAGCACAATATATTTT.

This clonotype was counted at least ten times. The gene calls are TRBV28 and TRBJ2-3; D remains ambiguous. The V end was cut by 5 bases, the J end by 5 bases, with 8 bases between. This CDR3 spans 12 amino acids. From germline, CDR1 is MDHEN and CDR2 SYDVKM. CDR3 amino acids: CASSPKGDTQYF. The CDR3 DNA reads TGTGCCAGCAGTCCAAAGGGAGATACGCAGTATTTT.

The chain joins TRBV6-1 to TRBJ1-4; 8 bases align to TRBD1. Germline V gene lookup returns CDR1 MNHNS and CDR2 SASEGT. Trimming took 8 bases from V and 6 from J; bases not matched to a gene: 8. The CDR3 consists of 14 residues. The CDR3, as DNA: TGTGCCAGCGGGGTCAGGGGGCTTGATGAAAAACTGTTTTTT. Translated: CASGVRGLDEKLFF.

In regard to this clonotype: This sequence may be a read error, since a much larger clone differs from it by one base. The chain links TRBV20-1 to TRBJ1-4; TRBD1 is a possible D gene (5 bases). Looked up from germline, CDR1 is DFQATT and CDR2 is SNEGSKA (reference sequence). This CDR3 region has 14 residues. V gave up 3 bases and J gave up 10 bases, with 18 bases separating them. The CDR3 here is CSASGLGVMAKLFF. The CDR3 nucleotides read TGCAGTGCTAGTGGCTTGGGGGTGATGGCAAAACTGTTTTTT.

The chain links TRBV28 to TRBJ2-2; 11 bases agree with TRBD1. The trim removed 8 bases at V and 14 bases at J, leaving 13 bases unmatched. Looked up from germline, CDR1 is MDHEN and CDR2 is SYDVKM. The CDR3 consists of 14 residues. As DNA, the CDR3 is TGTGCCAGCTTGGACAGGGGGCCGCGTGTGGACCTGTTTTTT. Amino acid sequence: CASLDRGPRVDLFF.

This clonotype occurred many times. The chain combines TRBV28 with TRBJ2-7, with D perhaps matching TRBD1 (6 bases). V lost 5 bases and J lost 7, with 9 bases in between. The CDR3 sequence is 11 residues long. The germline V gene encodes CDR1 MDHEN and CDR2 SYDVKM. The DNA of the CDR3 is TGTGCCAGCAGTGCCGGACAGGAGCAGTACTTC. It specifies CASSAGQEQYF.